The 25 T cell receptor beta chains reported below all come from one sample, sequenced in a study of blood T cell repertoires in COVID-19. Produced via immunoSEQ multiplex PCR; TCRdb's table is partial and in-frame only. The data show approximately 300,000 clones, roughly 90% seen once. The sample was PBMCs or T cells enriched from blood (not recorded which). Receptor source: a young woman who had recovered from COVID-19.

The genes are TRBV3-1 (or the pseudogene TRBV3-2) and TRBJ2-7; the D gene is possibly TRBD1 (5 bases). Germline values: CDR1 LGHDT, CDR2 YNNKEL (reference sequence). V was cut by 1 base and J by 0 bases, with 13 bases left in between. This CDR3 has 16 residues. The CDR3 nucleotides read TGTGCCAGCAGCCAAGTGGGGCTATCCAGCTCCTACGAGCAGTACTTC. Amino acids: CASSQVGLSSSYEQYF.

The chain recombines TRBV4-1 with TRBJ1-5, with D possibly matching TRBD1 (5 bases). Germline V lookup: CDR1 MGHRA, CDR2 YSYEKL. Trimming left V 0 bases short and J 0 bases short, with 9 bases between. CDR3 length: 16 amino acids. The CDR3 is CASSQETGDSNQPQHF. CDR3 in DNA: TGCGCCAGCAGCCAAGAGACGGGGGATAGCAATCAGCCCCAGCATTTT.

The CDR3 reads CASSLRSGQSSSYNSPLHF. The CDR3 DNA reads as TGTGCCAGCAGTTTACGTTCGGGACAGTCGAGCTCCTATAATTCACCCCTCCACTTT. The V and J genes are TRBV28 and TRBJ1-6; 7 nucleotides line up with TRBD1. The V and J ends lost 2 bases and 0 bases, in that order; junction bases with no gene match: 10. The CDR3 consists of 19 residues. CDR1 MDHEN and CDR2 SYDVKM come from the germline V gene.

This clone was counted a single time. J is TRBJ2-7 and V is TRBV2; 8 positions match TRBD1. Germline CDR1 SNHLY, CDR2 FYNNEI. The CDR3 contains 15 residues. V was pared by 2 bases and J by 5 bases, with 8 bases of the junction left unmatched. As DNA, the CDR3 is TGTGCCAGCAGTGAACGGGGCAGGGGGCTGGACGAGCAGTACTTC. Its translation: CASSERGRGLDEQYF.

The rearrangement joins TRBV5-1 to TRBJ1-1, with TRBD1 as a possible D gene (5 bases). CDR1 is SGHRS and CDR2 is YFSETQ in the germline V gene. The CDR3 is 15 amino acids. V dropped 3 bases and J dropped 1 base, with 13 bases sitting between them. CDR3: CASSWGGAANTEAFF. The CDR3, as DNA: TGCGCCAGCAGCTGGGGAGGGGCAGCGAACACTGAAGCTTTCTTT.

The chain joins TRBV7-2 to TRBJ1-5, with D unresolved. The CDR3 extends over 15 amino acids. The V end lost 1 base, the J end lost 0 bases, and 7 bases lay between the germline ends. Germline V gene lookup returns CDR1 SGHTA and CDR2 FQGNSA. DNA for the CDR3: TGTGCCAGCAGCTTAGACACATATAGCAATCAGCCCCAGCATTTT. It encodes CASSLDTYSNQPQHF.

The chain employs TRBV18 and TRBJ2-7; 9 nucleotides agree with TRBD1. Germline V CDR1 and CDR2: KGHSH, LQKENI. The CDR3 extends over 17 amino acids. Trimming took 1 base from V and 0 from J; bases not matched to a gene: 7. CDR3 DNA: TGTGCCAGCTCACCACGAGAGACAGGGGGTGGCTCCTACGAGCAGTACTTC. Its protein is CASSPRETGGGSYEQYF.

The rearrangement uses TRBV27 and TRBJ1-2; 8 bases line up with TRBD1. The CDR3 has 13 residues. Trimming removed 6 bases from V and 4 bases from J; junction bases left unmatched: 4. Germline assignment: CDR1 MNHEY and CDR2 SMNVEV (reference sequence). The CDR3 DNA sequence: TGTGCCAGCAGGCCGGGACAGGTCTATGGCTACACCTTC. Translation: CASRPGQVYGYTF.

The chain joins TRBV12-3 or TRBV12-4 to TRBJ2-1; a possible D gene is TRBD2 (5 bases). The V end lost 7 bases, the J end lost 11 bases, and 12 bases lay between the germline ends. The CDR3 loop spans 11 amino acids. The CDR3 sequence is CASTEDGKQFF. The CDR3 DNA reads TGTGCCAGCACGGAGGACGGGAAGCAGTTCTTC.

The chain employs TRBV19 and TRBJ1-1; no definite D call. Trimming took 3 bases from V and 1 from J, leaving 9 bases between them. The length of the CDR3 is 14 residues. CDR1 and CDR2 (germline): LNHDA, SQIVND (reference sequence). CDR3 sequence (DNA): TGTGCCAGTAGTATTCAAGCCTCGAACACTGAAGCTTTCTTT. It is translated as CASSIQASNTEAFF.

This chain joins TRBV10-3 and TRBJ1-2; D might be TRBD1 (5 bases). The CDR3 consists of 15 residues. V was cut by 0 bases and J by 6 bases, with 14 bases left in between. The V gene's germline CDR1 is ENHRY and CDR2 SYGVKD. CDR3 in DNA: TGTGCCATCAGTGAGTCGATTGTGGCAGGGAATGGCTACACCTTC. Its protein is CAISESIVAGNGYTF.

This sequence joins TRBV10-3 and TRBJ2-7, with 7 nucleotides matching TRBD2. Germline V CDR1 and CDR2: ENHRY, SYGVKD. J was trimmed by 4 bases and V by 6 bases; bases with no gene match: 6. The CDR3 is 13 residues long. The CDR3: CAIRETSTYEQYF. CDR3 sequence (DNA): TGTGCCATCAGGGAGACTAGCACATACGAGCAGTACTTC.

The chain links TRBV6-5 to TRBJ2-7; TRBD2 matches 7 bases. The CDR3 contains 16 residues. Germline values: CDR1 MNHEY, CDR2 SVGAGI. V shed 2 bases, J shed 0 bases, and the junction held 7 bases outside the gene matches. The CDR3, as DNA: TGTGCCAGCAGTTACGGGTCTGGCGGGAGCTCCTACGAGCAGTACTTC. This translates into CASSYGSGGSSYEQYF.

The chain combines TRBV9 with TRBJ2-1; possible D gene TRBD2, 7 bases. V lost 0 bases to trimming and J lost 0 bases, with 10 bases between them. Germline CDR1 and CDR2: SGDLS and YYNGEE. This CDR3 spans 16 amino acids. The CDR3 is CASSVGRGRSYNEQFF. The CDR3 DNA is TGTGCCAGCAGCGTAGGGCGGGGGCGCTCCTACAATGAGCAGTTCTTC.

Only one count was recorded for this clone. The chain joins TRBV28 to TRBJ2-5, with D perhaps TRBD1 (6 bases). The germline V gene encodes CDR1 MDHEN and CDR2 SYDVKM. The CDR3 runs 13 residues. V shed 7 bases and J shed 4 bases, with 13 bases lying between them. The CDR3 DNA follows: TGTGCCAGCAAACCGACAGGTCGAGAGACCCAGTACTTC. Translation: CASKPTGRETQYF.

This sequence joins TRBV10-1 and TRBJ2-3; 8 bases agree with TRBD2. The germline gives CDR1 WNHNN, CDR2 SYGVQD (reference sequence). The CDR3 runs to 15 residues. V lost 9 bases and J lost 4; bases outside the gene matches: 12. The CDR3 DNA reads as TGCGCCAGTCCCGGGGAACGGGAGGGGGCAGATACGCAGTATTTT. This sequence encodes CASPGEREGADTQYF.

The chain uses TRBV28 and TRBJ1-5, with TRBD1 matching 10 bases. CDR3 size: 15 residues. The J segment lost 8 bases and the V segment lost 7 bases, leaving 11 bases of the junction unmatched. Germline values: CDR1 MDHEN, CDR2 SYDVKM. The CDR3 bases are TGTGCCAGCAACCTGGGACAGGGGACCTATGAGCCCCAGCATTTT. Protein product: CASNLGQGTYEPQHF.

The chain has TRBV19 and TRBJ2-1; weak D call: TRBD2 (6 bases). The CDR3 runs to 12 residues. Trimming stripped 6 bases from V and 7 bases from J, with 10 bases between. Germline CDR1 and CDR2: LNHDA and SQIVND (reference sequence). As DNA, the CDR3 is TGTGCCAGTAGCGGGGGAAGTAATGAGCAGTTCTTC. Protein: CASSGGSNEQFF.

The chain is built from TRBV3-1 (or the pseudogene TRBV3-2) and TRBJ1-1; D is perhaps TRBD1 (5 bases). This CDR3 has 12 residues. Trimming cost V 2 bases and J 6 bases, with 7 bases left between them. The germline gives CDR1 LGHDT, CDR2 YNNKEL (reference sequence). CDR3 residues: CASSQWGAEAFF. CDR3 nucleotides: TGTGCCAGCAGCCAATGGGGGGCTGAAGCTTTCTTT.

The V and J genes are TRBV3-1 (or the pseudogene TRBV3-2) and TRBJ1-1, with 8 nucleotides matching TRBD1. V was pared by 3 bases and J by 4 bases, with 10 bases of the junction left unmatched. There are 16 residues in the CDR3. Germline V gives CDR1 LGHDT, CDR2 YNNKEL (reference sequence). The CDR3 reads CASSQRTGWLATEAFF. The CDR3 DNA sequence: TGTGCCAGCAGCCAGAGGACAGGGTGGTTGGCCACTGAAGCTTTCTTT.

The chain combines TRBV19 with TRBJ1-2; D uncertain. V was cut by 4 bases and J by 8 bases, with 14 bases left in between. The CDR3 covers 13 residues. Germline V gene lookup returns CDR1 LNHDA and CDR2 SQIVND (reference sequence). CDR3 residues: CASSTGIYGGYTF. In DNA form, the CDR3 reads TGTGCCAGTAGTACCGGGATCTATGGCGGCTACACCTTC. The variable domain in full, with the rest retrieved from reference TRBV19 and TRBJ1-2, is DGGITQSPKYLFRKEGQNVTLSCEQNLNHDAMYWYRQDPGQGLRLIYYSQIVNDFQKGDIAEGYSVSREKKESFPLTVTSAQKNPTAFYLCASSTGIYGGYTFGSGTRLTVV.

The chain uses TRBV7-2 and TRBJ2-5, with 8 bases fitting TRBD2. CDR3 length: 15 amino acids. Losses at the gene ends were 3 bases for V and 1 base for J; bases not matched to a gene: 4. Germline V gene sequence: CDR1 SGHTA, CDR2 FQGNSA. The CDR3 DNA is TGTGCCAGCAGCTTTCAGCGGGGGCCCCAAGAGACCCAGTACTTC. Protein sequence: CASSFQRGPQETQYF.

The V and J genes are TRBV28 and TRBJ2-7; 8 bases fit TRBD1. Germline V gene sequence: CDR1 MDHEN, CDR2 SYDVKM. The CDR3 runs 13 residues. The V gene end was trimmed by 3 bases and the J gene end by 2 bases; junction bases not matched to a gene: 0. For the CDR3, the DNA is TGTGCCAGCAGTTTGGACAGGGCCTACGAGCAGTACTTC. Its translation is CASSLDRAYEQYF.

The V and J genes are TRBV4-2 and TRBJ1-1; TRBD1 aligns across 7 bases. This CDR3 is 19 amino acids long. The J segment lost 0 bases and the V segment lost 0 bases, leaving 13 bases of the junction unmatched. Germline V gene lookup returns CDR1 LGHNA and CDR2 YNFKEQ. DNA of the CDR3: TGTGCCAGCAGCCAAGATCTCGGTGGGGCAGGGGGTATGAACACTGAAGCTTTCTTT. Its translation: CASSQDLGGAGGMNTEAFF.

This chain links TRBV18 with TRBJ1-2, with 7 bases that match TRBD1. CDR3 length equals 14 residues. The V gene end was trimmed by 3 bases and the J gene end by 8 bases; junction bases not matched to a gene: 9. Germline values: CDR1 KGHSH, CDR2 LQKENI. The CDR3 DNA reads TGTGCCAGCTCACCGCTTGGGACAGAGGGGGGCTACACCTTC. It specifies CASSPLGTEGGYTF.